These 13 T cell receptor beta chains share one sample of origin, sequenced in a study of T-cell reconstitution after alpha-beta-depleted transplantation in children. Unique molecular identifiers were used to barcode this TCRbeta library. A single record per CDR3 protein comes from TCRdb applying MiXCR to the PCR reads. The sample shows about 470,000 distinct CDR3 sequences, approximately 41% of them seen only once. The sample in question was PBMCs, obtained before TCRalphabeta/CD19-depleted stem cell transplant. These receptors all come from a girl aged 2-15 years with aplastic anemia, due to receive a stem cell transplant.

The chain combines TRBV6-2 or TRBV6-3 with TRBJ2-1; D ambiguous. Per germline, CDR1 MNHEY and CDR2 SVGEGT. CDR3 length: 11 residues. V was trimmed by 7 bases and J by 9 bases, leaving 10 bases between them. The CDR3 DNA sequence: TGTGCCAGCAACCTATACGGTGAGCAGTTCTTC. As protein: CASNLYGEQFF.

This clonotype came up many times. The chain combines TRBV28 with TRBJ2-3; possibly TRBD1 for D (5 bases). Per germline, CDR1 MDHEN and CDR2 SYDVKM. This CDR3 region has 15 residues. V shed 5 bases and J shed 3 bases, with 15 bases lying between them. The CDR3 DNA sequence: TGTGCCAGCAGTCGCCCGGTAAGGGGAACAGATACGCAGTATTTT. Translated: CASSRPVRGTDTQYF.

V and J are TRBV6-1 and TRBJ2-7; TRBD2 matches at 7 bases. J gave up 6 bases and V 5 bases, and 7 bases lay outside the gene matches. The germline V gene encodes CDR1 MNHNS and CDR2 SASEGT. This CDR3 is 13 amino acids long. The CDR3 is CASSRGWGGEQYF. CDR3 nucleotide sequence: TGTGCCAGCAGTCGGGGGTGGGGGGGCGAGCAGTACTTC.

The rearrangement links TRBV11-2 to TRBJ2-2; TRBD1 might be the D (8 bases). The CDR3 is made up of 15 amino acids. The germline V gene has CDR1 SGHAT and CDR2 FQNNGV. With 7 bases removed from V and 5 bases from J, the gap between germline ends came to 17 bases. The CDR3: CASTVQGGWTGELFF. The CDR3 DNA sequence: TGTGCCAGCACCGTACAGGGGGGGTGGACCGGGGAGCTGTTTTTT.

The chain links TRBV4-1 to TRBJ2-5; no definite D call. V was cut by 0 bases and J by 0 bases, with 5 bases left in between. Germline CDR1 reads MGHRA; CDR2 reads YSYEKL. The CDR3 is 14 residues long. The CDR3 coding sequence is TGCGCCAGCAGCCAAGATGTCCACCAAGAGACCCAGTACTTC. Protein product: CASSQDVHQETQYF.

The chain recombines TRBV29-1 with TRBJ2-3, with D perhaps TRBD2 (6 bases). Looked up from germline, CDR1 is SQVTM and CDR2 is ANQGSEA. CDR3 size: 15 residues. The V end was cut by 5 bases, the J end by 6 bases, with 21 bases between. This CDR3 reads CSVRGGKAPGDTQYF. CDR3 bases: TGCAGCGTTCGCGGCGGGAAGGCCCCGGGGGATACGCAGTATTTT.

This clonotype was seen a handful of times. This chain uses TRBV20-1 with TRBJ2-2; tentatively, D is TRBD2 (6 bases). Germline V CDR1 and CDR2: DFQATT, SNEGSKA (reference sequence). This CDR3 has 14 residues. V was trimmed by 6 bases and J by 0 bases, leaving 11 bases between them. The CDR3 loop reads CSAPLAPNTGELFF. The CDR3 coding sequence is TGCAGTGCCCCACTAGCCCCGAACACCGGGGAGCTGTTTTTT.

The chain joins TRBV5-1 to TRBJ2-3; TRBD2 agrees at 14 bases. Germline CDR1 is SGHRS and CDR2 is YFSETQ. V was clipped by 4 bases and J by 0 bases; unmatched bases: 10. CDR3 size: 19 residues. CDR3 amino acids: CASSKTRLAGGPSTDTQYF. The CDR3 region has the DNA TGCGCCAGCAGCAAAACTAGACTAGCGGGAGGGCCAAGCACAGATACGCAGTATTTT.

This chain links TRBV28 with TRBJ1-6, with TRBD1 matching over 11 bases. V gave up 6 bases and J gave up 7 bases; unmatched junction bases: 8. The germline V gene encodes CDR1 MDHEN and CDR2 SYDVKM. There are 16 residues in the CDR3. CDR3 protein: CASRERGTGGNSPLHF. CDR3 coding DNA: TGTGCCAGCAGGGAGAGGGGGACAGGGGGGAATTCACCCCTCCACTTT.

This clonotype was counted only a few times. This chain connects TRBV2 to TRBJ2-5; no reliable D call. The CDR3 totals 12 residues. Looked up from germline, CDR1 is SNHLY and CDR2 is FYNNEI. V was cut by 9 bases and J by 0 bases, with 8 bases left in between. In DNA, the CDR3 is TGTGCCAGTGAACAATACCAAGAGACCCAGTACTTC. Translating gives CASEQYQETQYF.

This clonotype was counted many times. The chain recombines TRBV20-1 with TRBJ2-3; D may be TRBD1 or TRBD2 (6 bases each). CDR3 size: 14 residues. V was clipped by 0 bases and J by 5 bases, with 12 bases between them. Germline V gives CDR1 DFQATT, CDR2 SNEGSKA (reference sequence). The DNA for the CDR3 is TGCAGTGCTAGAGAGTTACAGGGAGGAGATACGCAGTATTTT. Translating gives CSARELQGGDTQYF.

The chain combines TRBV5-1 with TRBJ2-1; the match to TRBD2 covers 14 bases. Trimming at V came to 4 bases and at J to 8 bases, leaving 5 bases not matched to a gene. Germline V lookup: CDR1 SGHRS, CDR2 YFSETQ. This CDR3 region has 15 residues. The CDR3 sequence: CASSLTSGGEHEQFF. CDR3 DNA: TGCGCCAGCAGCCTGACTAGCGGGGGGGAACATGAGCAGTTCTTC.

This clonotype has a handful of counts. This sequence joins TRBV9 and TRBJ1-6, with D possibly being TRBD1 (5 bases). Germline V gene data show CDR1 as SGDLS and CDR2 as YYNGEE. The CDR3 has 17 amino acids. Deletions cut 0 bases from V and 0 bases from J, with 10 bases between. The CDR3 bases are TGTGCCAGCAGCGTAGGTGGGGCGAGCTCCTATAATTCACCCCTCCACTTT. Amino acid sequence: CASSVGGASSYNSPLHF. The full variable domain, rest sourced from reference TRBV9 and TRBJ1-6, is DSGVTQTPKHLITATGQRVTLRCSPRSGDLSVYWYQQSLDQGLQFLIQYYNGEERAKGNILERFSAQQFPDLHSELNLSSLELGDSALYFCASSVGGASSYNSPLHFGNGTRLTVT.